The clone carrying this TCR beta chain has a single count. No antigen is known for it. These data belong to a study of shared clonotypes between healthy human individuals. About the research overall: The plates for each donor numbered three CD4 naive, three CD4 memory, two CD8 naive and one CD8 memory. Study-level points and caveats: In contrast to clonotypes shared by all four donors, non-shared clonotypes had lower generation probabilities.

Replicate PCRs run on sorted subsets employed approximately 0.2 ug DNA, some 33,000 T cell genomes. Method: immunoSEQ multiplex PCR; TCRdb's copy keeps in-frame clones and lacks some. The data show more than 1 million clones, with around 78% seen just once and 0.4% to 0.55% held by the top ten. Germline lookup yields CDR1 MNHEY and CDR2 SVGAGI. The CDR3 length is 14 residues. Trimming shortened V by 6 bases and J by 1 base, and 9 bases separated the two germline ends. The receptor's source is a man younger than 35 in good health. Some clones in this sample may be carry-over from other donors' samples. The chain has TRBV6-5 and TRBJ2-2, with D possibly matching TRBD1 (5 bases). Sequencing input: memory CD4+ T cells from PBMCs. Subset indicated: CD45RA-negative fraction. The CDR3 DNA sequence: TGTGCCAGCAGGAAAGGGGTGAACACCGGGGAGCTGTTTTTT. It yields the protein CASRKGVNTGELFF.